These T cell receptor beta chains were read from a single sample in a study of blood T cell repertoires in COVID-19. TCRdb keeps only in-frame clones here, not all; method: immunoSEQ multiplex PCR. The sample includes around 260,000 clones, approximately 91% seen only once; the top ten take approximately 2.5%. The sequenced sample consisted of peripheral blood. The source of these receptors is a person aged 18-35 years with COVID-19, enrolled during active disease. The CDR3 runs from the conserved cysteine through the conserved F or W. The order of the fields is D gene, J gene, clone size, V gene, CDR3 protein, CDR3 DNA. A D gene is named only where the DNA matches it firmly. The size field is filled for only some rows; it gives once, few, many or a size class.

>TRBD1|TRBJ2-7|-|TRBV28
CASSLTGTGTYEQYF
TGTGCCAGCAGTTTAACTGGGACAGGTACCTACGAGCAGTACTTC
>TRBD2|TRBJ2-1|-|TRBV6-2/TRBV6-3
CASSQRTSGRGEQFF
TGTGCCAGCAGTCAAAGGACTAGCGGGAGAGGTGAGCAGTTCTTC
>TRBD1|TRBJ1-2|-|TRBV7-2
CASSFRDRGGYTF
TGTGCCAGCAGCTTCCGGGACAGGGGGGGCTACACCTTC
>-|TRBJ2-5|once|TRBV3-1/TRBV3-2
CASAGTSGTQETQYF
TGTGCCAGCGCGGGGACGTCAGGGACCCAAGAGACCCAGTACTTC
>-|TRBJ2-1|-|TRBV19
CASSKGALHNEQFF
TGTGCCAGTAGCAAAGGGGCGCTACACAATGAGCAGTTCTTC
>-|TRBJ2-5|-|TRBV7-9
CASSLNARTAEKETQYF
TGTGCCAGCAGCTTAAACGCAAGGACAGCCGAAAAAGAGACCCAGTACTTC
>TRBD2|TRBJ2-1|-|TRBV27
CASSSRTSGWYNEQFF
TGTGCCAGCAGTTCCCGGACTAGCGGTTGGTACAATGAGCAGTTCTTC
>-|TRBJ1-5|-|TRBV28
CAAGVTYSNQPQHF
TGTGCCGCGGGGGTAACGTATAGCAATCAGCCCCAGCATTTT
>-|TRBJ2-3|-|TRBV5-1
CASSLGIAGADTQYF
TGCGCCAGCAGCTTGGGGATAGCAGGGGCAGATACGCAGTATTTT
>TRBD1|TRBJ1-2|-|TRBV9
CASSRTGSYGYTF
TGTGCCAGCTCCCGGACAGGGAGTTATGGCTACACCTTC
>-|TRBJ1-2|-|TRBV14
CASSPQGPNYGYTF
TGTGCCAGCAGCCCCCAGGGCCCTAACTATGGCTACACCTTC
>TRBD1|TRBJ2-5|-|TRBV13
CASSVQGSQETQYF
TGTGCCAGCAGCGTACAGGGGTCCCAAGAGACCCAGTACTTC
>-|TRBJ2-2|-|TRBV6-5
CGSGEWGGELFF
TGTGGTTCGGGGGAGTGGGGCGGGGAGCTGTTTTTT
>-|TRBJ1-1|-|TRBV28
CASSAYTGGEAFF
TGTGCCAGCAGTGCTTATACCGGGGGAGAAGCTTTCTTT
>TRBD1|TRBJ1-2|-|TRBV27
CASSLRTGGNYGYTF
TGTGCCAGCAGTTTAAGGACAGGGGGCAACTATGGCTACACCTTC
>-|TRBJ2-5|once|TRBV15
CATSRDFPGETQYF
TGTGCCACCAGCAGAGATTTTCCAGGAGAGACCCAGTACTTC
>-|TRBJ1-5|-|TRBV7-6
CASSSGGNNQPQHF
TGTGCCAGCAGCTCCGGGGGGAACAATCAGCCCCAGCATTTT
>TRBD2|TRBJ2-1|-|TRBV7-3
CASSFAGGDEQFF
TGTGCCAGCAGCTTCGCGGGAGGGGATGAGCAGTTCTTC
>TRBD2|TRBJ2-1|-|TRBV19
CASSQRTSGSYNEQFF
TGTGCCAGTAGCCAACGGACTAGCGGCTCCTACAATGAGCAGTTCTTC
>-|TRBJ1-2|-|TRBV29-1
CSVEEDGYTF
TGCAGCGTTGAGGAGGATGGCTACACCTTC
>-|TRBJ2-6|few|TRBV3-1/TRBV3-2
CASSRQGSSSGANVLTF
TGTGCCAGCAGCCGCCAGGGTAGCTCCTCTGGGGCCAACGTCCTGACTTTC
>TRBD1|TRBJ1-3|-|TRBV7-2
CASSLAQGQGANTIYF
TGTGCCAGCAGCTTAGCGCAGGGACAGGGGGCGAACACCATATATTTT
>TRBD2|TRBJ2-2|few|TRBV4-2
CASSLRTSDTGELFF
TGTGCCAGCAGCCTAAGGACTAGCGACACCGGGGAGCTGTTTTTT
>-|TRBJ2-3|-|TRBV29-1
CSVEGLITDTQYF
TGCAGCGTTGAGGGACTTATCACAGATACGCAGTATTTT
>TRBD2|TRBJ2-2|-|TRBV6-5
CASSFRLAGDLLFF
TGTGCCAGCAGTTTCCGACTAGCGGGGGACTTGCTGTTTTTT
>TRBD1|TRBJ2-7|-|TRBV29-1
CSAKSGTGDYEQYF
TGCAGCGCAAAGTCCGGGACAGGGGATTACGAGCAGTACTTC
>TRBD1|TRBJ1-4|-|TRBV24-1
CATCTQGNATNEKLFF
TGTGCCACCTGTACACAGGGGAATGCAACTAATGAAAAACTGTTTTTT
>-|TRBJ1-2|-|TRBV27
CASSSLRANYGYTF
TGTGCCAGCAGTTCGCTCAGGGCTAACTATGGCTACACCTTC
>TRBD2|TRBJ2-1|-|TRBV19
CASSIPSSGRGNEQFF
TGTGCCAGTAGTATACCGAGTAGCGGGAGGGGTAATGAGCAGTTCTTC
>TRBD2|TRBJ2-3|-|TRBV15
CATSRGAGVPDTQYF
TGTGCCACCAGCAGAGGAGCGGGAGTCCCAGATACGCAGTATTTT
>-|TRBJ2-1|-|TRBV19
CASSRGGPPYNEQFF
TGTGCCAGTAGTAGGGGGGGGCCCCCCTACAATGAGCAGTTCTTC
>TRBD1|TRBJ1-2|-|TRBV6-5
CASSYRLAGTEDGYTF
TGTGCCAGCAGTTACCGGTTGGCCGGGACAGAGGATGGCTACACCTTC
>TRBD2|TRBJ2-3|-|TRBV2
CASSRSGSSVDTQYF
TGTGCCAGCAGTCGAAGCGGGAGCTCGGTGGATACGCAGTATTTT
>-|TRBJ2-7|few|TRBV9
CASSVGQDIRRFYF
TGTGCCAGCAGCGTAGGACAGGACATAAGGAGATTTTACTTC
>TRBD1|TRBJ2-7|once|TRBV2
CASRAGTGSSYEQYF
TGTGCCAGCAGGGCCGGGACAGGGAGCTCCTACGAGCAGTACTTC
>-|TRBJ1-2|-|TRBV9
CASSAGVTNYGYTF
TGTGCCAGCAGCGCGGGGGTAACTAACTATGGCTACACCTTC
>TRBD1|TRBJ2-1|-|TRBV5-6
CASSLDGQGRYEQFF
TGTGCCAGCAGCTTGGACGGACAGGGGAGGTATGAGCAGTTCTTC
>TRBD2|TRBJ2-3|-|TRBV7-9
CASSSLAGTSTDTQYF
TGTGCCAGCAGCTCCCTAGCGGGGACTAGCACAGATACGCAGTATTTT
>TRBD2|TRBJ2-2|once|TRBV4-2
CASSLSGPGTGELFF
TGTGCCAGCAGCCTTAGCGGGCCAGGCACCGGGGAGCTGTTTTTT